The following is a TCR beta chain sequence with its context. Antigen unknown. Trimming pared 3 bases from V and 4 bases from J, leaving 11 bases between. From germline, CDR1 is MNHNS and CDR2 SASEGT. The CDR3 has 14 amino acids. Only in-frame clones appear in the TCRdb table, and some are missing; sequencing was by immunoSEQ multiplex PCR. The sample shows roughly 78,000 clones, around four fifths of them seen only once. This specimen belongs to a study of T cell responses to AZD1222 COVID-19 vaccine. As for the study in general: Second-dose timings of about 4 or about 12 weeks were pooled. Study findings and constraints: Females made up more of the donors, who were largely white British, and clonal diversity may have come out too low. The breadth and depth of Spike-specific TCRs increased once two AZD1222 doses had been given. CD4 TCRs associated with vaccination spanned spike, dominating at 160-218 and 743-854.

The TCR originated in an adult in good health. The specimen comprised peripheral blood, sampled on day 0 of AZD1222 vaccination. The genes are TRBV6-1 and TRBJ2-3; possibly TRBD2 for D (5 bases). The CDR3 loop is CASSERAASDTQYF. In DNA, the CDR3 is TGTGCCAGCAGTGAGCGGGCCGCTTCAGATACGCAGTATTTT.